The 9 T cell receptor beta chains reported below all come from one sample, sequenced in a study of blood T cell repertoires in COVID-19 (TCRdb year 2020). Libraries were constructed by the immunoSEQ multiplex PCR assay. TCRdb limited this immuneACCESS table to in-frame rearrangements with V and J called. A share of clones is missing; checked studies link under half to unresolved V genes, and the rest is unexplained. The sample table records 250,000 to 300,000 clones; 75% to 90% of these occur just once. The ten largest clones represent about 3% of the sample. Input material: peripheral blood. These receptors all stem from a woman aged 25 to 45 with active or convalescent COVID-19.

The chain combines TRBV27 with TRBJ2-7; D is perhaps TRBD2 (6 bases). The CDR3 is 16 residues long. V was trimmed by 0 bases and J by 7 bases, leaving 19 bases between them. Germline V gives CDR1 MNHEY, CDR2 SMNVEV (reference sequence). The CDR3 loop reads CASSLSVGGPPREQYF. The CDR3 DNA is TGTGCCAGCAGTTTATCGGTCGGGGGACCCCCTAGAGAGCAGTACTTC.

The table lists this clone with a few counts. The chain uses TRBV20-1 and TRBJ1-6, with 9 bases identical to TRBD1. The V segment lost 3 bases and the J segment 6 bases; nucleotides outside the gene matches: 12. This CDR3 contains 17 residues. CDR1 is DFQATT and CDR2 is SNEGSKA in the germline V gene (reference sequence). This CDR3 reads CSASLGQGVLFNSPLHF. CDR3 nucleotide sequence: TGCAGTGCTAGTTTGGGACAGGGTGTCCTGTTTAATTCACCCCTCCACTTT.

This clone has only a few counts. J is TRBJ1-2 and V is TRBV6-5; 12 bases align to TRBD1. Germline assignment: CDR1 MNHEY and CDR2 SVGAGI. This CDR3 region has 15 residues. V lost 5 bases and J lost 4; bases outside the gene matches: 5. CDR3 nucleotide sequence: TGTGCCAGCAGTACGGGACAGGGGGCTTTCTATGGCTACACCTTC. Its translation is CASSTGQGAFYGYTF.

This sequence joins TRBV7-9 and TRBJ2-1; 10 bases agree with TRBD1. The CDR3 consists of 15 residues. Germline CDR1 SEHNR, CDR2 FQNEAQ (reference sequence). The junction had 7 bases not matched to a gene; V was cut back by 4 bases and J by 7 bases. CDR3 nucleotide sequence: TGTGCCAGCAGCTGGGGGACAGGGGTAAAGAATGAGCAGTTCTTC. Translated, it gives CASSWGTGVKNEQFF.

This clone turned up a few times. This chain joins TRBV28 and TRBJ1-2; tentative D call: TRBD1 (5 bases). The CDR3 covers 14 residues. Trimming left V 6 bases short and J 6 bases short, with 17 bases between. The germline V gene encodes CDR1 MDHEN and CDR2 SYDVKM. The CDR3 sequence is CASRGDVGGDGYTF. CDR3 DNA sequence: TGTGCCAGCAGGGGGGACGTAGGCGGGGATGGCTACACCTTC.

The chain joins TRBV27 to TRBJ1-1; possibly TRBD1 for D (6 bases). The V gene lost 5 bases and the J gene lost 3 bases, with 13 bases spanning the gap. Looked up from germline, CDR1 is MNHEY and CDR2 is SMNVEV (reference sequence). The CDR3 has 14 residues. The CDR3 nucleotides read TGTGCCAGCAGTCCCGACAGGAGATACACTGAAGCTTTCTTT. Translating gives CASSPDRRYTEAFF.

This chain links TRBV3-1 (or the pseudogene TRBV3-2) with TRBJ2-5; D gene uncertain. V was shortened by 1 base and J by 7 bases, with 10 bases between the two germline ends. Germline loops: CDR1 LGHDT, CDR2 YNNKEL (reference sequence). This CDR3 is built from 13 residues. The CDR3 DNA is TGTGCCAGCAGCCAAGCCGCCGGTGGGACCCAGTACTTC. It specifies CASSQAAGGTQYF.

As regards this clone: Germline is not matched at one junction end, which may reflect a read error. The J gene is TRBJ2-3, the V gene TRBV5-1, with 13 bases identical to TRBD2. Germline-derived CDR1 and CDR2 are SGHRS and YFSETQ. The CDR3 consists of 17 residues. This chain's CDR3 is CARRAGGTSGGGGTQYF. DNA of the CDR3: TGCGCCCGCAGAGCTGGTGGTACTAGCGGGGGGGGCGGTACGCAGTATTTT.

The rearrangement joins TRBV7-2 to TRBJ2-5; the match to TRBD2 covers 14 bases. Germline V gives CDR1 SGHTA, CDR2 FQGNSA. The V gene end was trimmed by 5 bases and the J gene end by 4 bases; junction bases not matched to a gene: 9. This CDR3 contains 17 residues. For the CDR3, the DNA is TGTGCCAGCAGCCCCCTTCGGACTAGCGGGGGGAGAGAGACCCAGTACTTC. It specifies CASSPLRTSGGRETQYF.